The table lists the clone carrying this TCR beta chain with a few counts. Germline V gene data show CDR1 as MNHEY and CDR2 as SVGAGI. The germline V and J ends were trimmed by 6 bases and 15 bases, with 20 bases remaining between them. The CDR3 extends over 13 amino acids. This record comes from a study of patients and donors after allogeneic stem cell transplantation. MiXCR, applied by TCRdb to the RT-PCR reads, yields one record per CDR3 protein. Of under 200,000 distinct CDR3 sequences in the sample, approximately 28% were seen once. The sample was blood, either unsorted or a sorted T cell fraction (not recorded which). The chain has TRBV6-5 and TRBJ1-4; perhaps TRBD1 as D (5 bases). The receptor was isolated from a human donor who was either an allogeneic HSCT recipient or a stem cell or donor lymphocyte infusion donor (not recorded which). It is not recorded whose cells these are; they may come from a transplant donor. CDR3 in DNA: TGTGCCAGCAGCAGGACACCTCTTGAAAGGGTGTTTTTT. Protein sequence: CASSRTPLERVFF.